The 22 T cell receptor beta chains presented below share a single source sample, sequenced in a study of blood T cell repertoires in COVID-19. TCRdb's table, derived via immunoSEQ multiplex PCR, lists solely in-frame clones and lacks some. The sample contains about 130,000 clones, approximately 74% of which appear only once. Sequences were obtained from peripheral blood. The receptors were gathered from an elderly man with COVID-19, enrolled during active disease.

Details on this clone: This CDR3 is also generated by other DNA sequences in the sample. The chain joins TRBV18 to TRBJ1-1; 9 nucleotides line up with TRBD1. Germline loops: CDR1 KGHSH, CDR2 LQKENI. J was trimmed by 1 base and V by 3 bases; bases with no gene match: 0. There are 14 residues in the CDR3. CDR3 sequence reads: CASSPTGGNTEAFF. The CDR3 region has the DNA TGTGCCAGCTCACCGACAGGGGGGAACACTGAAGCTTTCTTT.

The chain couples TRBV6-2 or TRBV6-3 to TRBJ1-2; D gene ambiguous. Germline loops: CDR1 MNHEY, CDR2 SVGEGT. V lost 5 bases to trimming and J lost 4 bases, with 8 bases between them. The CDR3 spans 12 residues. This CDR3 is CASSRLLYGYTF. CDR3 DNA: TGTGCCAGCAGTCGACTTCTCTATGGCTACACCTTC.

This clone was counted between two and nine times. The rearrangement joins TRBV6-5 to TRBJ2-3, with D perhaps TRBD1 (6 bases). V lost 7 bases and J lost 3, with 14 bases in between. The CDR3 runs to 14 residues. CDR1 and CDR2 (germline): MNHEY, SVGAGI. CDR3 region: CASKQGLWTDTQYF. Written as DNA, the CDR3 is TGTGCCAGCAAACAGGGATTGTGGACAGATACGCAGTATTTT.

With respect to this clone: This same CDR3 is encoded by further DNA sequences in the sample. V usage is TRBV2 and J usage is TRBJ1-6; TRBD1 agrees at 8 bases. The trim removed 5 bases at V and 6 bases at J, leaving 3 bases unmatched. Germline assignment: CDR1 SNHLY and CDR2 FYNNEI. This CDR3 is built from 14 residues. The CDR3: CASSRTGRNSPLHF. The DNA of the CDR3 is TGTGCCAGCAGTAGGACAGGGCGTAATTCACCCCTCCACTTT.

The V gene is TRBV10-2, the J gene TRBJ2-2; D is ambiguous. V lost 2 bases and J lost 7, with 8 bases in between. The CDR3 is made up of 13 amino acids. CDR1 WSHSY and CDR2 SAAADI come from the germline V gene. CDR3 coding DNA: TGCGCCAGCAGTGAGGTACAGCTCGGGGAGCTGTTTTTT. This codes for CASSEVQLGELFF.

The CDR3 sequence is CATSRELENLDTQYF. The DNA of the CDR3 is TGTGCCACCAGCAGAGAACTGGAGAATCTAGATACGCAGTATTTT. V and J are TRBV15 and TRBJ2-3; unclear D gene. V shed 0 bases and J shed 5 bases, with 12 bases lying between them. The CDR3 consists of 15 residues. Germline CDR1 reads LNHNV; CDR2 reads YYDKDF (reference sequence).

V usage is TRBV5-4 and J usage is TRBJ1-1; D possibly corresponds to TRBD1 (6 bases). The CDR3 loop spans 17 amino acids. Trimming cost V 4 bases and J 7 bases, with 26 bases left between them. Germline V lookup: CDR1 SGHNT, CDR2 YYREEE (reference sequence). CDR3 protein: CASSPTISQQGQIEAFF. CDR3 in DNA: TGTGCCAGCAGCCCTACCATTAGTCAACAGGGTCAAATTGAAGCTTTCTTT. Full variable domain (rest looked up from reference TRBV5-4 and TRBJ1-1): ETGVTQSPTHLIKTRGQQVTLRCSSQSGHNTVSWYQQALGQGPQFIFQYYREEENGRGNFPPRFSGLQFPNYSSELNVNALELDDSALYLCASSPTISQQGQIEAFFGQGTRLTVV.

The chain combines TRBV29-1 with TRBJ2-2; 13 bases map to TRBD2. Per germline, CDR1 SQVTM and CDR2 ANQGSEA. With 5 bases clipped from V and 1 base from J, the junction kept 4 bases outside the gene matches. This CDR3 has 16 residues. The CDR3, as DNA: TGCAGCGTTTATGGGACTAGCGGGGAGAACACCGGGGAGCTGTTTTTT. The encoded protein is CSVYGTSGENTGELFF.

This clone was seen more than once but under ten times. The V and J genes are TRBV2 and TRBJ1-1; D unresolved. V dropped 0 bases and J dropped 4 bases, with 18 bases sitting between them. The CDR3 covers 17 residues. Germline lookup yields CDR1 SNHLY and CDR2 FYNNEI. The CDR3 spells CASSEAAGFSKGTEAFF. CDR3 DNA: TGTGCCAGCAGTGAAGCGGCGGGGTTTTCCAAGGGCACTGAAGCTTTCTTT.

The rearrangement joins TRBV2 to TRBJ1-6; 8 nucleotides align to TRBD1. CDR1 is SNHLY and CDR2 is FYNNEI in the germline V gene. The CDR3 extends over 16 amino acids. Unmatched junction bases numbered 9, after V lost 1 base and J lost 10 bases. CDR3 loop: CASSEVGDRGYSPLHF. Written as DNA, the CDR3 is TGTGCCAGCAGTGAAGTTGGTGACAGGGGATACTCACCCCTCCACTTT.

This clone was detected once. The V gene is TRBV24-1, the J gene TRBJ2-3; 8 nucleotides agree with TRBD2. The J segment lost 2 bases and the V segment lost 2 bases, leaving 5 bases of the junction unmatched. CDR3 length: 16 residues. From germline, CDR1 is KGHDR and CDR2 SFDVKD. The chain's CDR3 is CATSDWTSTLTDTQYF. CDR3 DNA: TGTGCCACCAGTGATTGGACTAGCACCCTCACAGATACGCAGTATTTT.

This clone was picked up one time. V usage is TRBV28 and J usage is TRBJ1-3; 9 nucleotides align to TRBD1. The CDR3 length is 16 residues. Per germline, CDR1 MDHEN and CDR2 SYDVKM. The ends lost 4 bases at V and 0 bases at J; junction bases unmatched: 4. The CDR3 region has the DNA TGTGCCAGCAGTTACGGGACAGGGCACTCTGGAAACACCATATATTTT. This sequence encodes CASSYGTGHSGNTIYF.

A few counts support this clone. The chain is built from TRBV29-1 and TRBJ1-4; TRBD1 matches 7 bases. The CDR3 is 15 residues long. CDR1 is SQVTM, CDR2 ANQGSEA, per germline. The trim removed 6 bases at V and 5 bases at J, leaving 12 bases unmatched. The CDR3 coding sequence is TGCAGCGTCGGTATTCGACAGGGCTGGAATGAAAAACTGTTTTTT. Translated: CSVGIRQGWNEKLFF.

The chain carries TRBV18 and TRBJ1-5, with D possibly TRBD1 on 6 matching bases. Looked up from germline, CDR1 is KGHSH and CDR2 is LQKENI. This CDR3 region has 14 residues. The V end was cut by 6 bases, the J end by 3 bases, with 12 bases between. DNA for the CDR3: TGTGCCAGCTCTCCCGGGACAAACAATCAGCCCCAGCATTTT. Protein sequence: CASSPGTNNQPQHF.

The chain joins TRBV28 to TRBJ2-3; 7 positions match TRBD2. Germline values: CDR1 MDHEN, CDR2 SYDVKM. The CDR3 sequence is 14 residues long. Germline trimming cut 8 bases from V and 0 bases from J; bases unmatched to any gene: 5. The CDR3 sequence is CASCASGSTDTQYF. The CDR3 DNA follows: TGTGCCAGCTGTGCTAGCGGAAGCACAGATACGCAGTATTTT.

This clone was found a few times. The chain employs TRBV12-3 or TRBV12-4 and TRBJ2-1; weak D call: TRBD1 (5 bases). CDR3 length: 11 amino acids. Trimming left V 7 bases short and J 8 bases short, with 9 bases between. The CDR3 reads CASILGDEQFF. The CDR3, as DNA: TGTGCCAGCATCCTAGGGGATGAGCAGTTCTTC.

This sequence joins TRBV25-1 and TRBJ2-1, with 13 nucleotides matching TRBD2. The germline CDR1 and CDR2 sequences are MGHDK and SYGVNS. V shed 2 bases and J 10 bases; nucleotides not matched to a gene: 8. There are 16 residues in the CDR3. CDR3 coding DNA: TGTGCCAGCAGTGAAAGGACTAGCGGGAGTTTTGGCGAGCAGTTCTTC. Protein product: CASSERTSGSFGEQFF.

A single count supports this clone. The chain combines TRBV27 with TRBJ1-2, with 9 bases fitting TRBD1. The V segment lost 5 bases and the J segment 0 bases; nucleotides outside the gene matches: 10. Germline V gene lookup returns CDR1 MNHEY and CDR2 SMNVEV (reference sequence). This CDR3 contains 17 residues. CDR3: CASSPWTGVQANYGYTF. The CDR3 DNA reads TGTGCCAGCAGTCCCTGGACAGGGGTGCAAGCTAACTATGGCTACACCTTC.

The chain has TRBV4-3 and TRBJ2-1, with a weak D call TRBD2 (6 bases). CDR3 size: 15 residues. From germline, CDR1 is LGHNA and CDR2 YSLEER. Trimming shortened V by 1 base and J by 14 bases, and 21 bases separated the two germline ends. The CDR3 is CASSQGRGVVLAKFF. The CDR3 DNA is TGCGCCAGCAGCCAAGGGAGGGGCGTAGTACTAGCAAAGTTCTTC.

The chain couples TRBV7-2 to TRBJ1-2; TRBD1 agrees at 7 bases. The CDR3 consists of 15 residues. Trimming cost V 4 bases and J 4 bases; bases outside gene matches: 9. The V gene's germline CDR1 is SGHTA and CDR2 FQGNSA. The CDR3 DNA reads TGTGCCAGCAGCTCGGACAGGTCATCCTCCTATGGCTACACCTTC. Protein: CASSSDRSSSYGYTF.

The V and J genes are TRBV16 and TRBJ1-3, with 9 nucleotides matching TRBD1. V was clipped by 2 bases and J by 7 bases; unmatched bases: 6. The CDR3 length is 15 residues. From germline, CDR1 is KGHSY and CDR2 FQNENV. CDR3 amino acids: CASSQRGQGKNTIYF. Written as DNA, the CDR3 is TGTGCCAGCAGCCAACGTGGACAGGGGAAGAACACCATATATTTT.

The chain is built from TRBV6-5 and TRBJ2-3; D is perhaps TRBD1 (5 bases). The V and J ends lost 2 bases and 0 bases respectively, with 12 bases between them. This CDR3 has 16 residues. The V gene's germline CDR1 is MNHEY and CDR2 SVGAGI. The CDR3: CASSYLPTVSTDTQYF. In DNA form, the CDR3 reads TGTGCCAGCAGTTACCTACCGACAGTGAGCACAGATACGCAGTATTTT.